A single TCR beta chain is shown here with its context. The germline V gene has CDR1 MDHEN and CDR2 SYDVKM. V was cut by 4 bases and J by 6 bases, with 18 bases left in between. CDR3 length equals 15 residues. These data come from a study of human T cells and chemical hapten exposure. Study details: Each week of the roughly 25-week study, patients had diphenylcyclopropenone applied to the scalp.

TCRdb used MiXCR to reprocess the RACE reads, holding one entry per CDR3 protein. The table shows under 75,000 distinct CDR3 sequences, with 6.5% to 10% occurring only once. Sample time point: patch test 2, 6 weeks after DPC sensitization. Sample treatment: therapeutic diphenylcyclopropenone sensitization with weekly scalp DPC. The chain uses TRBV28 and TRBJ1-1; D remains unclear. The sample here was whole blood, taken in connection with sensitization to the hapten diphenylcyclopropenone (DPC). The receptor was derived from a woman aged 45-65 years with alopecia areata. Some clones in this sample may be carry-over from other donors' samples. The chain's CDR3 is CASSSPGEGGAEAFF. The CDR3 DNA follows: TGTGCCAGCAGTTCTCCCGGGGAGGGTGGCGCTGAAGCTTTCTTT. The complete variable domain, with remaining parts taken from reference TRBV28 and TRBJ1-1, reads DVKVTQSSRYLVKRTGEKVFLECVQDMDHENMFWYRQDPGLGLRLIYFSYDVKMKEKGDIPEGYSVSREKKERFSLILESASTNQTSMYLCASSSPGEGGAEAFFGQGTRLTVV.